This T cell receptor (beta chain) originates from a study of blood T cells in healthy people across ages. Overall study results and limits: The study found more naive CD4+ cells and higher diversity in long-lived than aged donors. Estimates drawn from one million T cells were deemed to understate diversity.

This clonotype was counted a single time. The antigen is not known. The germline V gene encodes CDR1 MNHEY and CDR2 SVGAGI. V shed 8 bases and J shed 8 bases, with 19 bases lying between them. The CDR3 totals 14 residues. Donors ranged from about 6 to 90 years old and were healthy Caucasians in Russia. A J-beta primer mix and a sample-barcoded 5' primer were used in a second PCR of roughly 7 to 12 cycles. Each cDNA molecule received a tag from a template-switch adaptor that had 12 random nucleotides. MiXCR, run by TCRdb on the 5' RACE reads, gives a single entry per CDR3 protein. The sample has about 970,000 distinct CDR3 sequences; roughly 47% are singletons.

Sequenced sample: blood. The rearrangement uses TRBV6-5 and TRBJ2-1, with a tentative D call TRBD2 (5 bases). This clonotype was obtained from a woman in her fifties or sixties in good health. The CDR3 DNA sequence: TGTGCCAGCGGTAGTGGGAGCGAACTGCATGAGCAGTTCTTC. Its translation is CASGSGSELHEQFF.